Listed below are T cell receptor beta chains from one sample, sequenced in a study of shared clonotypes between healthy human individuals. TCRdb keeps only in-frame clones here, not all; method: immunoSEQ multiplex PCR. The sample carries around 600,000 clones, roughly 97% recorded once. Sequences were obtained from naive CD4+ T cells sorted from blood. All receptors derive from a woman aged 30 to 39 in good health. Each CDR3 is given with its conserved first and last residue. D genes are given only for firm matches. A row's size may be missing; if present it is once, few, many or a size class.

v_gene	abundance	j_gene	d_gene	CDR3aa	CDR3nt
TRBV6-5	NA	TRBJ2-3	TRBD2	CASSYSSGGTDTQYF	TGTGCCAGCAGTTACTCGAGCGGGGGCACAGATACGCAGTATTTT
TRBV2	NA	TRBJ1-5	TRBD1	CASSRQGLEQPQHF	TGTGCCAGCAGCCGACAGGGTCTGGAACAGCCCCAGCATTTT
TRBV11-2	once	TRBJ2-2	NA	CASSWGGVGTGELFF	TGTGCCAGCAGCTGGGGGGGCGTGGGCACCGGGGAGCTGTTTTTT
TRBV9	NA	TRBJ1-2	NA	CASSVYGEGPYGYTF	TGTGCCAGCAGCGTATACGGGGAGGGACCCTATGGCTACACCTTC
TRBV4-1	NA	TRBJ2-5	NA	CASSRPVGAVQETQYF	TGCGCCAGCAGCCGGCCTGTAGGGGCTGTACAAGAGACCCAGTACTTC
TRBV19	NA	TRBJ1-2	NA	CASSIATDVYGYTF	TGTGCCAGTAGTATAGCGACGGACGTCTATGGCTACACCTTC
TRBV10-3	NA	TRBJ1-1	NA	CAISEWGGTEAFF	TGTGCCATCAGTGAGTGGGGAGGGACTGAAGCTTTCTTT
TRBV7-2	once	TRBJ2-1	TRBD2	CASSSGLAAGSSYNEQFF	TGTGCCAGCAGCTCGGGACTAGCGGCTGGGAGCTCCTACAATGAGCAGTTCTTC
TRBV19	NA	TRBJ1-4	TRBD1	CASSSLGQARGEKLFF	TGTGCCAGTAGTTCGCTCGGACAGGCCAGAGGAGAAAAACTGTTTTTT
TRBV6-1	NA	TRBJ1-5	NA	CASSEATFQPQHF	TGTGCCAGCAGTGAAGCAACATTTCAACCCCAGCATTTT
TRBV18	NA	TRBJ2-7	NA	CASSPTGTTYEQYF	TGTGCCAGCTCACCAACCGGGACGACCTACGAGCAGTACTTC
TRBV28	NA	TRBJ1-5	TRBD1	CASSLPGTGVSQPQHF	TGTGCCAGCAGTTTACCCGGGACAGGGGTAAGTCAGCCCCAGCATTTT
TRBV4-1	once	TRBJ2-2	NA	CASSQHSNTASNTGELFF	TGCGCCAGCAGCCAGCACAGTAACACAGCCTCGAACACCGGGGAGCTGTTTTTT
TRBV7-6	once	TRBJ2-7	NA	CASSLVSGSYSYEQYF	TGTGCCAGCAGCTTAGTTTCGGGGTCTTACTCCTACGAGCAGTACTTC
TRBV6-5	NA	TRBJ2-7	NA	CASSYSGDTNSYEQYF	TGTGCCAGCAGTTACTCAGGGGACACTAACTCCTACGAGCAGTACTTC
TRBV30	NA	TRBJ1-5	NA	CAWIGAGQPQHF	TGTGCCTGGATCGGTGCCGGTCAGCCCCAGCATTTT
TRBV9	NA	TRBJ1-2	NA	CASSVVGRGTHGYTF	TGTGCCAGCAGCGTAGTAGGCAGGGGTACGCATGGCTACACCTTC
TRBV14	NA	TRBJ2-7	NA	CASSQADTYEQYF	TGTGCCAGCAGCCAAGCTGACACCTACGAGCAGTACTTC
TRBV10-3	NA	TRBJ1-5	NA	CAISETSQPQHF	TGTGCCATCAGTGAGACCAGTCAGCCCCAGCATTTT
TRBV7-2	NA	TRBJ2-3	NA	CASSPAVGQQYF	TGTGCCAGCAGCCCGGCGGTAGGCCAACAGTATTTT
TRBV18	NA	TRBJ2-7	TRBD1	CASSPRTGSSYEQYF	TGTGCCAGCTCACCTCGGACAGGAAGCTCCTACGAGCAGTACTTC
TRBV5-1	NA	TRBJ1-5	NA	CASSLGDGFQPQHF	TGCGCCAGCAGTTTGGGAGATGGGTTTCAGCCCCAGCATTTT
TRBV6-1	NA	TRBJ2-5	TRBD1	CASVWTGDVTQYF	TGTGCCAGCGTTTGGACAGGGGACGTGACCCAGTACTTC
TRBV19	NA	TRBJ1-3	NA	CASSIPRAGSGNTIYF	TGTGCCAGTAGTATACCCCGGGCAGGCTCTGGAAACACCATATATTTT
TRBV4-2	once	TRBJ2-3	TRBD2	CASSRGLAGLGWTDTQYF	TGTGCCAGCAGCCGGGGACTAGCGGGCCTTGGTTGGACAGATACGCAGTATTTT
TRBV4-1	NA	TRBJ2-1	TRBD1	CASSQAKIPGQGVFRNDNEQFF	TGCGCCAGCAGCCAAGCTAAAATACCGGGACAGGGGGTGTTTAGGAACGACAATGAGCAGTTCTTC
TRBV7-9	NA	TRBJ2-7	TRBD1	CASSSTGQGDWEQYF	TGTGCCAGCAGCTCGACGGGACAGGGTGATTGGGAGCAGTACTTC
TRBV10-2	NA	TRBJ2-1	TRBD2	CASGTTSYNEQFF	TGCGCCAGCGGGACTACCTCCTACAATGAGCAGTTCTTC
TRBV7-6	once	TRBJ2-7	NA	CASSPRLRGRFYEQYF	TGTGCCAGCAGCCCCCGACTCCGGGGGCGATTCTACGAGCAGTACTTC
TRBV6-5	NA	TRBJ2-7	NA	CASSYFPGQGQGEQYF	TGTGCCAGCAGTTACTTTCCCGGCCAGGGACAAGGGGAGCAGTACTTC
TRBV28	NA	TRBJ2-2	TRBD2	CASSLGPASGIVGGELFF	TGTGCCAGCAGTTTGGGGCCGGCTAGCGGGATCGTGGGCGGGGAGCTGTTTTTT
TRBV6-7	NA	TRBJ2-1	TRBD2	CASNGLASGIVSYNEQFF	TGTGCCAGCAACGGACTAGCGTCCGGGATTGTCTCCTACAATGAGCAGTTCTTC
TRBV28	once	TRBJ2-7	NA	CASSLGSVGGFYEQYF	TGTGCCAGCAGTTTAGGGTCTGTAGGTGGGTTCTACGAGCAGTACTTC
TRBV5-4	NA	TRBJ2-7	TRBD2	CASSYGTREYEQYF	TGTGCCAGCAGTTACGGGACTAGAGAATACGAGCAGTACTTC
TRBV2	NA	TRBJ2-7	TRBD1	CASTEGTGAYEQYF	TGTGCCAGCACTGAAGGGACAGGGGCCTACGAGCAGTACTTC
TRBV5-5	NA	TRBJ1-4	NA	CASSLDGSSTNEKLFF	TGTGCCAGCAGCTTGGACGGGAGCTCAACTAATGAAAAACTGTTTTTT
TRBV11-3	NA	TRBJ2-1	TRBD2	CASSLSSGSYNEQFF	TGTGCCAGCAGCTTATCTAGCGGGAGTTACAATGAGCAGTTCTTC
TRBV18	once	TRBJ2-2	NA	CASSLTSNTGELFF	TGTGCCAGCTCCCTTACTTCGAACACCGGGGAGCTGTTTTTT
TRBV11-2	once	TRBJ2-1	TRBD2	CASSLEGLAVSYNEQFF	TGTGCCAGCAGCTTAGAAGGGCTAGCGGTGAGCTACAATGAGCAGTTCTTC
TRBV6-6	NA	TRBJ1-5	NA	CASRDPEGSNQPQHF	TGTGCCAGCAGGGACCCAGAGGGAAGCAATCAGCCCCAGCATTTT
TRBV6-1	NA	TRBJ2-5	TRBD1	CASSFQDRGQETQYF	TGTGCCAGCAGTTTTCAGGACAGGGGGCAAGAGACCCAGTACTTC
TRBV19	NA	TRBJ1-2	NA	CASSSVGWDGYTF	TGTGCCAGTAGTAGTGTGGGCTGGGATGGCTACACCTTC
TRBV28	NA	TRBJ1-5	NA	CASSPEGYGNQPQHF	TGTGCCAGCAGTCCGGAGGGTTATGGCAATCAGCCCCAGCATTTT
TRBV7-9	once	TRBJ1-1	NA	CASSLAQNTEAFF	TGTGCCAGCAGCTTAGCACAGAACACTGAAGCTTTCTTT
TRBV7-9	NA	TRBJ1-2	NA	CASSPHSYGYTF	TGTGCCAGCAGCCCCCATAGCTATGGCTACACCTTC
TRBV27	NA	TRBJ2-1	TRBD2	CASSLFSGSGDEQFF	TGTGCCAGCAGTTTATTTAGCGGGAGTGGGGATGAGCAGTTCTTC
TRBV4-1	NA	TRBJ2-7	NA	CASSQEGWRDQSQYF	TGCGCCAGCAGCCAAGAGGGGTGGCGGGACCAGTCGCAGTACTTC
TRBV5-5	NA	TRBJ2-5	NA	CASSSWDTKETQYF	TGTGCCAGCAGCTCCTGGGACACTAAAGAGACCCAGTACTTC
TRBV2	NA	TRBJ1-1	NA	CASIAGINTEAFF	TGTGCCAGCATAGCGGGGATCAACACTGAAGCTTTCTTT
TRBV6-5	NA	TRBJ1-5	NA	CASSFLSGNQPQHF	TGTGCCAGCAGTTTCCTTTCGGGCAATCAGCCCCAGCATTTT